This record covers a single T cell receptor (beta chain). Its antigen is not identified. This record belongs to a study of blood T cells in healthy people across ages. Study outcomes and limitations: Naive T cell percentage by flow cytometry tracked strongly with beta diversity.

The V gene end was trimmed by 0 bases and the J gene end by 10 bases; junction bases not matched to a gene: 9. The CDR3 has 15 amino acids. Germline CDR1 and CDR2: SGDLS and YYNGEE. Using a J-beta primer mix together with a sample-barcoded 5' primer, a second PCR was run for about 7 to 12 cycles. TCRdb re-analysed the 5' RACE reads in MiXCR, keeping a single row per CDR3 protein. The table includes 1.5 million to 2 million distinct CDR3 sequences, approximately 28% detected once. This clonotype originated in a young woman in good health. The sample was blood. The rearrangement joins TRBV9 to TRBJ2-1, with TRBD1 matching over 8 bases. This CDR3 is CASSVEGDRFYEQFF. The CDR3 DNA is TGTGCCAGCAGCGTAGAAGGGGACAGGTTTTACGAGCAGTTCTTC.